Shown below are 4 T cell receptor beta chains from a single sample sequenced in a study of CD8 T cells in ankylosing spondylitis. A single record per CDR3 protein comes from TCRdb applying MiXCR to the 5' RACE reads. The sample shows some 150,000 distinct CDR3 sequences, over 10% of them seen only once. The sequencing input was blood, either unsorted or a sorted T cell fraction (not recorded which). The origin of the receptors is a female donor with ankylosing spondylitis or in good health (not recorded which).

This clonotype has a count of ten or more. The chain joins TRBV19 to TRBJ2-7; the D is unclear. The CDR3 has 14 amino acids. In germline, CDR1 is LNHDA, CDR2 SQIVND (reference sequence). The ends were cut back, 6 bases at V and 0 bases at J, with 12 bases in the middle. CDR3 loop: CASRKTVSSYEQYF. In DNA, the CDR3 is TGTGCCAGTAGAAAGACCGTTAGCTCCTACGAGCAGTACTTC.

In its sample, this clonotype was seen many times. The J gene is TRBJ1-4, the V gene TRBV12-3 or TRBV12-4; TRBD1 is a possible D gene (6 bases). V was pared by 4 bases and J by 7 bases, with 16 bases between. The CDR3 totals 15 residues. CDR3 region: CASSSSGVKFEKLFF. CDR3 nucleotides: TGTGCCAGCAGTTCTTCAGGGGTAAAGTTTGAAAAACTGTTTTTT.

In this sample, this clonotype turned up a few times. V is TRBV29-1 and J is TRBJ1-2, with D uncertain. Trimming took 5 bases from V and 3 from J, leaving 10 bases between them. The CDR3 consists of 12 residues. Germline values: CDR1 SQVTM, CDR2 ANQGSEA. The DNA of the CDR3 is TGCAGCGTTCTCCCCTCAGACTATGGCTACACCTTC. It translates to CSVLPSDYGYTF.

This clonotype was seen ten or more times. This sequence joins TRBV7-2 and TRBJ2-2, with a tentative D call TRBD2 (6 bases). V was clipped by 1 base and J by 4 bases, with 10 bases between them. Looked up from germline, CDR1 is SGHTA and CDR2 is FQGNSA. The CDR3 is 15 residues long. CDR3 residues: CASSLGPAGTGELFF. The CDR3 nucleotides read TGTGCCAGCAGCTTAGGGCCAGCGGGCACCGGGGAGCTGTTTTTT.